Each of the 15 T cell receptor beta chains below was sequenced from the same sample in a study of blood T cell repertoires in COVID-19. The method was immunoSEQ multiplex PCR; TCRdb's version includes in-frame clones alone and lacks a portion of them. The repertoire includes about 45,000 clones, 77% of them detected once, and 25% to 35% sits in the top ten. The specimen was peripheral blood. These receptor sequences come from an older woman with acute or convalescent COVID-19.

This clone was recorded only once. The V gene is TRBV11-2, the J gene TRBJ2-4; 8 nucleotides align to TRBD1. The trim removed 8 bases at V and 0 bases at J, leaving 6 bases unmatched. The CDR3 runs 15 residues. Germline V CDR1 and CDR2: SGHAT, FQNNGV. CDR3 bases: TGTGCCAGCGGGGCTGACAGGGGAGCCAAAAACATTCAGTACTTC. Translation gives CASGADRGAKNIQYF.

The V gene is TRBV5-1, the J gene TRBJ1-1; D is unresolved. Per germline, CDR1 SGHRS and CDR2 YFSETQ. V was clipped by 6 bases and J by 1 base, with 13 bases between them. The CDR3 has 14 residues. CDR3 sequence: CASKREGQNTEAFF. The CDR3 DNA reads TGCGCCAGCAAAAGAGAGGGCCAGAACACTGAAGCTTTCTTT.

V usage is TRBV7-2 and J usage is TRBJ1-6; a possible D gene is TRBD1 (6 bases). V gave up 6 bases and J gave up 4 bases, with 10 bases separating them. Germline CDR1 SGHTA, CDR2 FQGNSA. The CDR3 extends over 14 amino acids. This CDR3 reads CASRPDRYNSPLHF. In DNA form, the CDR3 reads TGTGCCAGCAGACCAGACAGGTATAATTCACCCCTCCACTTT.

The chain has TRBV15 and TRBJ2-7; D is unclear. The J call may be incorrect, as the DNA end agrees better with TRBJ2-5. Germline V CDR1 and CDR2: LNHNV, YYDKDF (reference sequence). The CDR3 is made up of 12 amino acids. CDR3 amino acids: CATSRDRRTQYF. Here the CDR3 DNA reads TGTGCCACCAGCAGAGATAGGAGGACCCAGTACTTC.

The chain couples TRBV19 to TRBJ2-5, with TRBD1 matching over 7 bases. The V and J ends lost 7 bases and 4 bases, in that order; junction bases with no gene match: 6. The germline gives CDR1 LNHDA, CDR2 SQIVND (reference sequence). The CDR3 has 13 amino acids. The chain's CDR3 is CASNDRVGETQYF. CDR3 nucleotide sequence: TGTGCCAGTAACGACAGGGTTGGAGAGACCCAGTACTTC.

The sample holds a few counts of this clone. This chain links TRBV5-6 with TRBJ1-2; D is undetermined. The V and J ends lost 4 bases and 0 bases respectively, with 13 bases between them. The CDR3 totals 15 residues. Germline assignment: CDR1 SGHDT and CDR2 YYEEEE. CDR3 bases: TGTGCCAGCAGCACGATCCTCGCAGCTAACTATGGCTACACCTTC. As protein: CASSTILAANYGYTF.

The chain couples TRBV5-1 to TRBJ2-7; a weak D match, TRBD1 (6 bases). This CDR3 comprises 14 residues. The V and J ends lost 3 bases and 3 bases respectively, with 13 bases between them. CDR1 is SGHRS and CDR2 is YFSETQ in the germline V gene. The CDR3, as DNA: TGCGCCAGCAGCTCCCGGACAGAAGGCTACGAGCAGTACTTC. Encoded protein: CASSSRTEGYEQYF.

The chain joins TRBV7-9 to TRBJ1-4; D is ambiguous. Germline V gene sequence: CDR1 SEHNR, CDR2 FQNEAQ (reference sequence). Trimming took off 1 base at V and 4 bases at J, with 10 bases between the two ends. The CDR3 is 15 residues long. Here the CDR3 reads CASSLGGSNNEKLFF. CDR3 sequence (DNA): TGTGCCAGCAGCTTAGGAGGCTCAAATAATGAAAAACTGTTTTTT.

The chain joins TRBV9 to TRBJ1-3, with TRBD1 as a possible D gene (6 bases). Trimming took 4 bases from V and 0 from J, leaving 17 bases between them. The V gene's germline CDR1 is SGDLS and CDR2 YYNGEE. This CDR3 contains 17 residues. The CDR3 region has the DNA TGTGCCAGCAGCCCCTACAGGGATCCCATCTCTGGAAACACCATATATTTT. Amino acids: CASSPYRDPISGNTIYF.

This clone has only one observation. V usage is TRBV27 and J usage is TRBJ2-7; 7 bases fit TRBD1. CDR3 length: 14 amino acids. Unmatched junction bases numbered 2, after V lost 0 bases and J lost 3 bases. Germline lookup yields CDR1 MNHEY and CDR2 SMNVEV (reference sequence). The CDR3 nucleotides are TGTGCCAGCAGTTTATCGGGACAGATCTACGAGCAGTACTTC. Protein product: CASSLSGQIYEQYF.

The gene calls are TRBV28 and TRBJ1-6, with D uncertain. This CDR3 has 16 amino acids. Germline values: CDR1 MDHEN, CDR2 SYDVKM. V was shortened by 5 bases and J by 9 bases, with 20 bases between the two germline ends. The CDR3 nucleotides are TGTGCCAGCAGTGTCCAAGTAACTACCTCCGGTTCACCCCTCCACTTT. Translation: CASSVQVTTSGSPLHF.

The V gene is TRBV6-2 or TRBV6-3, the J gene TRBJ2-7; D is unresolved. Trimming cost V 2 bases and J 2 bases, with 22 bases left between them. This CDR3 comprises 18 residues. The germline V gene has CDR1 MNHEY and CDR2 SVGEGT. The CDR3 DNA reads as TGTGCCAGCAGTTACCCTCCGGGTCAGTCTTACGGTACCTACGAGCAGTACTTC. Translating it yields CASSYPPGQSYGTYEQYF.

The DNA for the CDR3 is TGTGCCAGCAGGCTAGACGGAGTTGAAGCTTTCTTT. This gives the protein CASRLDGVEAFF. This chain connects TRBV2 to TRBJ1-1; D not resolved. Trimming took off 6 bases at V and 7 bases at J, with 12 bases between the two ends. This CDR3 region has 12 residues. Germline V gene sequence: CDR1 SNHLY, CDR2 FYNNEI. The complete variable domain, with remaining parts taken from reference TRBV2 and TRBJ1-1, reads EPEVTQTPSHQVTQMGQEVILRCVPISNHLYFYWYRQILGQKVEFLVSFYNNEISEKSEIFDDQFSVERPDGSNFTLKIRSTKLEDSAMYFCASRLDGVEAFFGQGTRLTVV.

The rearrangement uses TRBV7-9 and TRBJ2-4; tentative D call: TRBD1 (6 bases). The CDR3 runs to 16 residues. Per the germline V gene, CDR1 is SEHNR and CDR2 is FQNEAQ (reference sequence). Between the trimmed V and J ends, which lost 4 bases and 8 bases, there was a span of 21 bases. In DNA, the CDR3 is TGTGCCAGCAGCTACCCAGGGGCCCCAGGAGAGGACATTCAGTACTTC. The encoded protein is CASSYPGAPGEDIQYF.

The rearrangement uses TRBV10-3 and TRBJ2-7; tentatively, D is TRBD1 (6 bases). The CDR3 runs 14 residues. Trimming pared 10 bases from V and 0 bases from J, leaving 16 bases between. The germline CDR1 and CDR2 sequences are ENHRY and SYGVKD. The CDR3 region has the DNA TGTGCCACCCACGCTGGGGACATCTCCTACGAGCAGTACTTC. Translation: CATHAGDISYEQYF.